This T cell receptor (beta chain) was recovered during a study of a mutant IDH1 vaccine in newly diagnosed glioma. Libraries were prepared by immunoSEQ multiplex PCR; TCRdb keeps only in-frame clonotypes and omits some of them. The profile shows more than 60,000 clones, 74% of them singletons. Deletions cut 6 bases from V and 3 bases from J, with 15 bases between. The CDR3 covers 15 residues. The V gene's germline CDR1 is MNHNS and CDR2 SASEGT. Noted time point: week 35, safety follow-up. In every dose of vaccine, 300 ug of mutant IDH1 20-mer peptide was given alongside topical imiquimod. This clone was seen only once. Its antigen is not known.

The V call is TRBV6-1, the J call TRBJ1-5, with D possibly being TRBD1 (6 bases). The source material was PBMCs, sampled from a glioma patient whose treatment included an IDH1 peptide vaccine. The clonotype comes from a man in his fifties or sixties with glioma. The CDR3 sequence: CASRETGGNNQPQHF. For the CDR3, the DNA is TGTGCCAGCAGAGAGACAGGCGGAAACAATCAGCCCCAGCATTTT.